This T cell receptor (beta chain) was sequenced in a study of cytomegalovirus exposure and HLA in healthy donors. This CDR3 is built from 13 residues. Trimming took off 8 bases at V and 3 bases at J, with 16 bases between the two ends. Germline V gene sequence: CDR1 GTSNPN, CDR2 SVGIG (reference sequence). Study conclusions and caveats: Trimming of TCR beta V- and J-genes showed a link, identified in a later analysis, to a missense DCLRE1C variant. The authors enumerated around 150 TCR beta chains as linked to cytomegalovirus.

Comment on this clone: Its cognate antigen is unknown.

Unrecorded immune exposures were likely, despite nominal health at sampling. The PCR had 60 Vbeta and 13 Jbeta primers. Sequenced by immunoSEQ multiplex PCR; TCRdb stores in-frame clones only, minus some. The sample includes approximately 170,000 clones, approximately 75% of them seen just once. The rearrangement links TRBV30 to TRBJ1-1, with D perhaps TRBD1 (6 bases). The sequenced sample consisted of PBMCs. The sequence derives from a man aged 25-45 years in good health and CMV-seropositive. The DNA for the CDR3 is TGTGCCCGTTCGAGGGGGACCGACACTGAAGCTTTCTTT. Amino acid sequence: CARSRGTDTEAFF.